The 24 T cell receptor beta chains below all came from one sample that was sequenced in a study of tumor-infiltrating lymphocytes in oesophageal squamous cell carcinoma. Via MiXCR, TCRdb re-called the PCR reads, giving one row per CDR3 protein. The repertoire holds approximately 15,000 distinct CDR3 sequences, with 53% as singletons. The sample comprised esophageal tumor tissue. All receptors come from a male donor with esophageal squamous cell carcinoma.

This clonotype has a count of ten or more. The chain has TRBV24-1 and TRBJ1-5; D is ambiguous. The CDR3 is 15 amino acids. The germline V and J ends were trimmed by 3 bases and 5 bases, with 13 bases remaining between them. The germline CDR1 and CDR2 sequences are KGHDR and SFDVKD. The CDR3 sequence: CATSDPRAGDQPQHF. CDR3 coding DNA: TGTGCCACCAGTGATCCAAGAGCCGGTGATCAGCCCCAGCATTTT.

This clonotype was seen more than once but under ten times. Relative to the germline gene, one junction end is altered; a read error may explain this. This sequence joins TRBV7-2 and TRBJ2-4, with 8 bases lining up with TRBD2. The J call may be wrong; the DNA end is better matched by TRBJ2-7. CDR1 and CDR2 from the germline V gene are SGHTA and FQGNSA. The CDR3 has 14 amino acids. CDR3 DNA: TGTGCCAGCAGCAACCGACTAGCGTCCTCCGAGCAGTACTTC. Protein sequence: CASSNRLASSEQYF.

This clonotype was observed at least ten times. This may be a read error, as it is one base from a much larger clone. The gene calls are TRBV25-1 and TRBJ2-5; no clear D. Germline V gene sequence: CDR1 MGHDK, CDR2 SYGVNS. The CDR3 contains 11 residues. V was trimmed by 1 base and J by 11 bases, leaving 8 bases between them. The CDR3 loop is CASSESREQYF. The CDR3 DNA reads TGTGCCAGCAGTGAATCGCGTGAGCAGTACTTC.

CDR3 in amino acids: CASSLLGASTDTQYF. For the CDR3, the DNA is TGTGCCAGCAGCCTGTTAGGGGCTAGCACAGATACGCAGTATTTT. The V and J genes are TRBV7-2 and TRBJ2-3; D perhaps matches TRBD1 (5 bases). V was shortened by 5 bases and J by 0 bases, with 12 bases between the two germline ends. Germline lookup yields CDR1 SGHTA and CDR2 FQGNSA. The CDR3 consists of 15 residues.

This clonotype has a single count. J is TRBJ2-3 and V is TRBV7-2; maybe TRBD2 (6 bases). The J call may be faulty, since TRBJ2-7 better matches the DNA end. Germline-derived CDR1 and CDR2 are SGHTA and FQGNSA. CDR3 length equals 13 residues. CDR3 nucleotides: TGTGCCAGCAGTTTTGACGGGAGACGCGAGCAGTACTTC. Translated, it gives CASSFDGRREQYF.

The chain has TRBV7-8 and TRBJ1-5; 7 bases are shared with TRBD1. This CDR3 is built from 15 residues. Germline V CDR1 and CDR2: SGHVS, FQNEAQ. Trimming cost V 3 bases and J 3 bases; bases outside gene matches: 5. The CDR3 bases are TGTGCCAGCAGCTTTAACAGGGGTTACAATCAGCCCCAGCATTTT. Translating it yields CASSFNRGYNQPQHF.

The chain is built from TRBV7-6 and TRBJ1-1; perhaps TRBD1 as D (5 bases). The germline V gene has CDR1 SGHVS and CDR2 FNYEAQ. The CDR3 has 14 residues. The V end was cut by 5 bases, the J end by 5 bases, with 15 bases between. The CDR3 region has the DNA TGTGCCAGCAGCCCCAGGGACGGTGAAACTGAAGCTTTCTTT. Translating it yields CASSPRDGETEAFF.

The rearrangement uses TRBV28 and TRBJ2-3; D is uncertain. The germline V and J ends were trimmed by 2 bases and 2 bases, with 8 bases remaining between them. Per the germline V gene, CDR1 is MDHEN and CDR2 is SYDVKM. This CDR3 is built from 14 residues. The CDR3 protein is CASSLQRYTDTQYF. CDR3 nucleotides: TGTGCCAGCAGTTTACAGCGTTACACAGATACGCAGTATTTT.

Regarding this clonotype: The junction and the germline gene differ at one end; a read error may be behind it. The genes are TRBV28 and TRBJ2-5, with a weak D call TRBD2 (6 bases). The CDR3 covers 14 residues. CDR1 and CDR2 from the germline V gene are MDHEN and SYDVKM. The CDR3 region has the DNA TGTGCCACCTATGGGGGGACGGTTGCATGGGAGCAGCTCTTC. Protein: CATYGGTVAWEQLF.

This clonotype was seen many times. The chain has TRBV5-1 and TRBJ2-2; 12 nucleotides agree with TRBD2. From germline, CDR1 is SGHRS and CDR2 YFSETQ. The CDR3 length is 15 residues. V shed 4 bases and J 6 bases; nucleotides not matched to a gene: 4. The CDR3 is CASSALAGGSGELFF. Written as DNA, the CDR3 is TGCGCCAGCAGCGCACTAGCGGGAGGATCCGGGGAGCTGTTTTTT.

The chain has TRBV11-1 and TRBJ2-3, with D hard to call. The DNA end favors TRBJ2-1, so the J call may be wrong. CDR1 and CDR2 (germline): SGHAT, FQDESV (reference sequence). The CDR3 contains 12 residues. This chain's CDR3 is CASSLQTYEQFF. CDR3 nucleotides: TGTGCCAGCAGCTTACAGACCTATGAGCAGTTCTTC.

This clonotype was found a few times. The J gene is TRBJ2-7, the V gene TRBV7-8; the D gene is possibly TRBD2 (6 bases). The ends were cut back, 3 bases at V and 4 bases at J, with 10 bases in the middle. The CDR3 extends over 13 amino acids. From germline, CDR1 is SGHVS and CDR2 FQNEAQ. CDR3 sequence (DNA): TGTGCCAGCAGCTTGGGGGGACCTTACGAGCAGTACTTC. This codes for CASSLGGPYEQYF.

V gene TRBV7-2 combines with J gene TRBJ2-7; D remains unclear. CDR3 length equals 14 residues. Trimming left V 5 bases short and J 0 bases short, with 11 bases between. CDR1 is SGHTA and CDR2 is FQGNSA in the germline V gene. In DNA form, the CDR3 reads TGTGCCAGCAGCCAGGACCAGAACTCCTACGAGCAGTACTTC. Translation gives CASSQDQNSYEQYF.

Comment on this clonotype: One end of the junction fails to match germline, which may point to a read error. The V and J genes are TRBV7-7 and TRBJ2-5, with 13 bases lining up with TRBD2. Germline lookup yields CDR1 SSHAT and CDR2 FNYEAQ (reference sequence). CDR3 length: 18 residues. The chain's CDR3 is CASSSGTPGLAGQETQYF. CDR3 DNA: TGTGCTAGCAGCTCCGGCACCCCGGGACTAGCGGGACAAGAGACCCAGTACTTC.

This rearrangement joins TRBV19 to TRBJ1-1, with D possibly being TRBD1 (6 bases). In germline, CDR1 is LNHDA, CDR2 SQIVND (reference sequence). This CDR3 has 14 residues. The V end was cut by 3 bases, the J end by 7 bases, with 15 bases between. The CDR3 nucleotides read TGTGCCAGTAGTATTTGGGGGCTCATGGATGAAGCTTTCTTT. Translation gives CASSIWGLMDEAFF.

The chain couples TRBV7-2 to TRBJ2-4; 8 positions agree with TRBD2. Judging by the DNA end, TRBJ2-1 fits better; the J call may be wrong. The germline CDR1 and CDR2 sequences are SGHTA and FQGNSA. This CDR3 comprises 13 residues. The CDR3: CASSLGAGGEQFF. Here the CDR3 DNA reads TGTGCCAGCAGCTTAGGGGCGGGGGGTGAGCAGTTCTTC.

This clonotype was counted at least ten times. A junction boundary mismatches the germline segment, possibly from a read error. The rearrangement uses TRBV10-3 and TRBJ2-1, with 8 bases matching TRBD1. The CDR3 is 15 residues long. CDR1 is ENHRY, CDR2 SYGVKD, per germline. Here the CDR3 reads CAISEDRGQNSPLHF. For the CDR3, the DNA is TGTGCCATCAGTGAAGACAGGGGTCAGAATTCACCCCTCCACTTC.

This clonotype has a single count. V and J are TRBV6-6 and TRBJ2-7, with D possibly being TRBD2 (6 bases). Germline V gives CDR1 MNHNY, CDR2 SVGAGI (reference sequence). CDR3 length equals 17 residues. With 6 bases removed from V and 2 bases from J, the gap between germline ends came to 23 bases. CDR3: CASSPHPTLGGPYEQYF. As DNA, the CDR3 is TGTGCCAGCAGCCCCCACCCGACTTTGGGAGGTCCCTACGAGCAGTACTTC.

The chain couples TRBV7-3 to TRBJ2-7, with TRBD2 matching over 7 bases. CDR3 length: 16 amino acids. V was pared by 4 bases and J by 4 bases, with 13 bases of the junction left unmatched. Germline assignment: CDR1 SGHTA and CDR2 FQGTGA. CDR3 bases: TGTGCCAGCAGCTCCCTGGGGCTAGCGGTAGGGTACGAGCAGTACTTC. It encodes CASSSLGLAVGYEQYF. Using reference TRBV7-3 and TRBJ2-7 for the parts outside the CDR3, the full variable domain is GAGVSQTPSNKVTEKGKYVELRCDPISGHTALYWYRQSLGQGPEFLIYFQGTGAADDSGLPNDRFFAVRPEGSVSTLKIQRTERGDSAVYLCASSSLGLAVGYEQYFGPGTRLTVT.

V usage is TRBV6-6 and J usage is TRBJ2-3; D unclear. There are 15 residues in the CDR3. Germline assignment: CDR1 MNHNY and CDR2 SVGAGI (reference sequence). Trimming cost V 0 bases and J 2 bases, with 9 bases left between them. CDR3 in DNA: TGTGCCAGCAGTTACTCGAATGTCGTCACAGATACGCAGTATTTT. It codes for CASSYSNVVTDTQYF.

V gene TRBV7-2 combines with J gene TRBJ2-4; tentatively, D is TRBD2 (6 bases). In germline, CDR1 is SGHTA, CDR2 FQGNSA. The CDR3 consists of 15 residues. The V end was cut by 0 bases, the J end by 8 bases, with 14 bases between. Written as DNA, the CDR3 is TGTGCCAGCAGCTTAGCGGGGACTGGGGGTGACATTCAGTACTTC. Translation: CASSLAGTGGDIQYF. The full variable domain, rest sourced from reference TRBV7-2 and TRBJ2-4, is GAGVSQSPSNKVTEKGKDVELRCDPISGHTALYWYRQSLGQGLEFLIYFQGNSAPDKSGLPSDRFSAERTGGSVSTLTIQRTQQEDSAVYLCASSLAGTGGDIQYFGAGTRLSVL.

The chain combines TRBV7-2 with TRBJ1-1, with D perhaps matching TRBD1 (6 bases). The V end was cut by 3 bases, the J end by 0 bases, with 11 bases between. CDR1 and CDR2 (germline): SGHTA, FQGNSA. The CDR3 consists of 15 residues. DNA of the CDR3: TGTGCCAGCAGCTTTGCAGGGGTTTTGAACACTGAAGCTTTCTTT. Its translation: CASSFAGVLNTEAFF.

The chain couples TRBV7-6 to TRBJ2-5; either TRBD1 or TRBD2 may supply D (7 bases each). The J call may be incorrect, as the DNA end agrees better with TRBJ2-1. There are 15 residues in the CDR3. Germline V gives CDR1 SGHVS, CDR2 FNYEAQ. CDR3 region: CASSFRDSGDYEQFF. The CDR3 coding sequence is TGTGCCAGCAGCTTCCGGGACAGCGGGGACTATGAGCAGTTCTTC.

This clonotype was seen just once. The gene calls are TRBV11-2 and TRBJ2-7, with TRBD1 matching over 9 bases. CDR1 SGHAT and CDR2 FQNNGV come from the germline V gene. V shed 3 bases, J shed 3 bases, and the junction held 9 bases outside the gene matches. The CDR3 extends over 16 amino acids. The CDR3 nucleotides are TGTGCCAGCAGCTTCGGGACAGGGCTGGGGTTCTACGAGCAGTACTTC. Protein product: CASSFGTGLGFYEQYF.